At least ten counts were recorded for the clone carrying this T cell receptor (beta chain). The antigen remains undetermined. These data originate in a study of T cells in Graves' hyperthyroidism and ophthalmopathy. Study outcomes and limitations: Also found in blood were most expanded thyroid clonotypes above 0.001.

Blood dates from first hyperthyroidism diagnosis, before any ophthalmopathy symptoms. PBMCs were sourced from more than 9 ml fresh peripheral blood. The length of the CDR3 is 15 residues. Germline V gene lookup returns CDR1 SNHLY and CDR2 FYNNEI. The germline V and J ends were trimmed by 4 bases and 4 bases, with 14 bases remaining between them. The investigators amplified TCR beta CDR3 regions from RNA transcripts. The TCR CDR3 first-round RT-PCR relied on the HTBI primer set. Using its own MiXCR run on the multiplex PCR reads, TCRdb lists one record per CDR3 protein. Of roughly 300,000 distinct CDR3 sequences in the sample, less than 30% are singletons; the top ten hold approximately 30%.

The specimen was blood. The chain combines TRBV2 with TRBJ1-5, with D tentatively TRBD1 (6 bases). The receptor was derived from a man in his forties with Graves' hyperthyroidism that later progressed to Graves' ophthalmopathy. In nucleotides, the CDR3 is TGTGCCAGCAGTGGGAGTACAGGGAATAATCAGCCCCAGCATTTT. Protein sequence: CASSGSTGNNQPQHF. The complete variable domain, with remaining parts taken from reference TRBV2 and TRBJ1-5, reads EPEVTQTPSHQVTQMGQEVILRCVPISNHLYFYWYRQILGQKVEFLVSFYNNEISEKSEIFDDQFSVERPDGSNFTLKIRSTKLEDSAMYFCASSGSTGNNQPQHFGDGTRLSIL.